This T cell receptor (beta chain) was observed in a study of cytomegalovirus exposure and HLA in healthy donors. The wider study: Genotyping showed approximately 81% of approximately 430 donors falling in the Caucasian-associated ancestry cluster. Study conclusions and caveats: Sequencing depth roughly uniform across donors was assumed in presence/absence analyses. Common viral pathogens seemed to be connected with several of the most significant clusters, according to a later analysis.

In the case of this clone: Its antigen is undetermined.

This CDR3 region has 16 residues. V was shortened by 2 bases and J by 5 bases, with 18 bases between the two germline ends. Per germline, CDR1 SGHAT and CDR2 FQDESV (reference sequence). Use of 60 Vbeta and 13 Jbeta primers characterized the PCR. Profiled with immunoSEQ multiplex PCR; TCRdb holds only in-frame clones, not every one. The repertoire consists of about 130,000 clones, with 60% to 80% occurring once and the leading ten covering over 2%. The J gene is TRBJ2-5, the V gene TRBV11-1, with D tentatively TRBD2 (6 bases). Material for sequencing was PBMCs. The TCR comes from a man under 40 in good health and CMV-seronegative. CDR3 sequence reads: CASSLNVLASRETQYF. The CDR3 DNA reads TGTGCCAGCAGCTTAAACGTTCTAGCGAGTAGGGAGACCCAGTACTTC.